A selection of T cell receptor beta chains follows, all from one sample in a study of response to subunit inactivated influenza vaccine. From the RT-PCR reads, TCRdb called clonotypes with MiXCR, one entry per CDR3 protein. Here the sample spans around 850,000 distinct CDR3 sequences, around 18% being singletons. This material consisted of PBMCs from blood, taken more than 4 days after vaccination. Receptor source: a man aged 45 to 65 who received an inactivated influenza vaccine. CDR3s include the opening cysteine and the closing phenylalanine or tryptophan. D genes are given only for firm matches. The listing skips clone size in some rows; elsewhere it reads once, few, many or a size class.

.	.	TRBV11-2	TRBJ1-1	CASSSRDRNMNTEAFF
.	.	TRBV20-1	TRBJ1-1	CSARAGVNTEAFF
TRBD2	.	TRBV24-1	TRBJ2-5	CATIHARGKETQYF
.	.	TRBV7-2	TRBJ2-5	CASRPSQGKETQYF
.	few	TRBV7-2	TRBJ1-6	CASSLAAGFNSPLHF
TRBD1	.	TRBV7-9	TRBJ1-5	CASSLGQSYSNQPQHF
.	.	TRBV12-3/TRBV12-4	TRBJ1-1	CASRQGSTEAFF
.	.	TRBV9	TRBJ1-2	CASSTRGADNYGYTF
.	.	TRBV28	TRBJ2-4	CASSSGASVNIQYF
TRBD2	.	TRBV5-1	TRBJ2-1	CASSLSAGGPGEQFF
TRBD2	.	TRBV4-2	TRBJ2-7	CASSLERDPVYEQYF